This entry describes one T cell receptor beta chain. Its antigen is still unknown. The V end lost 5 bases, the J end lost 0 bases, and 19 bases lay between the germline ends. The germline V gene has CDR1 SSHAT and CDR2 FNYEAQ (reference sequence). The CDR3 length is 17 residues. TCRdb re-analysed the RT-PCR reads in MiXCR, keeping a single row per CDR3 protein. Among under 800,000 distinct CDR3 sequences listed, over 11% were seen once. This sample was included in a study of response to subunit inactivated influenza vaccine. Points from the study as a whole: Few new T cells, the authors suggested, are recruited by each seasonal influenza vaccination.

The clonotype comes from a man aged 50 to 59 who received an inactivated influenza vaccine. The sequences come from PBMCs from blood, collected approximately 15 days before vaccination. This chain joins TRBV7-7 and TRBJ2-5; D is uncertain. The CDR3 loop reads CASSRTYGAQYQETQYF. Here the CDR3 DNA reads TGTGCCAGCAGCCGTACATACGGAGCTCAGTACCAAGAGACCCAGTACTTC.